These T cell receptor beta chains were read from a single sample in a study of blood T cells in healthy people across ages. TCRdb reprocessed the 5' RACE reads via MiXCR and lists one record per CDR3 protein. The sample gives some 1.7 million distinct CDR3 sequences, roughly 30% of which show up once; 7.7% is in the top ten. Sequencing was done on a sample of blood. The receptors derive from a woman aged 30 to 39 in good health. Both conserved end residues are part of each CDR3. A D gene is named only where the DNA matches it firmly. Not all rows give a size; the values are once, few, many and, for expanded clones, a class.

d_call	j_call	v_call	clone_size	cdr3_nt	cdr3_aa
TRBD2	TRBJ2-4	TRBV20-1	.	TGCAGTGCTAGGCCGGGACTAACGGGAGAAAGGCAGTACTTC	CSARPGLTGERQYF
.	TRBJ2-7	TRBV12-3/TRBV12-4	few	TGTGCCAGCAGTCCCTCAATAGACGGCTACGAGCAGTACTTC	CASSPSIDGYEQYF
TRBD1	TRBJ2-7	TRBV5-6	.	TGTGCCAGCATCCGACAGGGTCGGGGCGAGCAGTACTTC	CASIRQGRGEQYF
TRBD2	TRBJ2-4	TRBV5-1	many	TGCGCCAGCTCGACTAGCGGGGGCCTAGCCAAAAACATTCAGTACTTC	CASSTSGGLAKNIQYF
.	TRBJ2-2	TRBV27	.	TGTGCCAGCAGTCGCGGCACCTGGGGTTTTTCCGGGGAGCTGTTTTTT	CASSRGTWGFSGELFF
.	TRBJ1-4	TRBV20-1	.	TGCAGTGCCGACCCGGCGATGGGTTTAGGTGAAAAACTGTTTTTT	CSADPAMGLGEKLFF
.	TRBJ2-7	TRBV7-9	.	TGTGCCAGCAGAACCTCCGGGACGGGGGGCGACGAGCAGTACTTC	CASRTSGTGGDEQYF
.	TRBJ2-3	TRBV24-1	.	TGTGCCACCAGTGATTTGACCGGCAGGGGCACAGATACGCAGTATTTT	CATSDLTGRGTDTQYF
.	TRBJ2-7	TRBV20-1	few	TGCAGTGCTAGCAGGGACAACTCCTACGAGCAGTACTTC	CSASRDNSYEQYF
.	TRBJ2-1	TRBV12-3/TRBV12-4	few	TGTGCCAGCAGTTTAACAGAGAGTAGGTTGGATGAGCAGTTCTTC	CASSLTESRLDEQFF
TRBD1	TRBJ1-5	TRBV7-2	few	TGTGCCAGCAGCTTTCCGGGACAGGGGGCTGGTAGCAATCAGCCCCAGCATTTT	CASSFPGQGAGSNQPQHF
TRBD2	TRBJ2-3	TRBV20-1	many	TGCAGTGCTAGAGCCCTTAGCGGGGGGATGTCAGATACGCAGTATTTT	CSARALSGGMSDTQYF
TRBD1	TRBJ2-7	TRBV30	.	TGTGCCTGGAGTGGACAGGGATATTACGAGCAGTACTTC	CAWSGQGYYEQYF